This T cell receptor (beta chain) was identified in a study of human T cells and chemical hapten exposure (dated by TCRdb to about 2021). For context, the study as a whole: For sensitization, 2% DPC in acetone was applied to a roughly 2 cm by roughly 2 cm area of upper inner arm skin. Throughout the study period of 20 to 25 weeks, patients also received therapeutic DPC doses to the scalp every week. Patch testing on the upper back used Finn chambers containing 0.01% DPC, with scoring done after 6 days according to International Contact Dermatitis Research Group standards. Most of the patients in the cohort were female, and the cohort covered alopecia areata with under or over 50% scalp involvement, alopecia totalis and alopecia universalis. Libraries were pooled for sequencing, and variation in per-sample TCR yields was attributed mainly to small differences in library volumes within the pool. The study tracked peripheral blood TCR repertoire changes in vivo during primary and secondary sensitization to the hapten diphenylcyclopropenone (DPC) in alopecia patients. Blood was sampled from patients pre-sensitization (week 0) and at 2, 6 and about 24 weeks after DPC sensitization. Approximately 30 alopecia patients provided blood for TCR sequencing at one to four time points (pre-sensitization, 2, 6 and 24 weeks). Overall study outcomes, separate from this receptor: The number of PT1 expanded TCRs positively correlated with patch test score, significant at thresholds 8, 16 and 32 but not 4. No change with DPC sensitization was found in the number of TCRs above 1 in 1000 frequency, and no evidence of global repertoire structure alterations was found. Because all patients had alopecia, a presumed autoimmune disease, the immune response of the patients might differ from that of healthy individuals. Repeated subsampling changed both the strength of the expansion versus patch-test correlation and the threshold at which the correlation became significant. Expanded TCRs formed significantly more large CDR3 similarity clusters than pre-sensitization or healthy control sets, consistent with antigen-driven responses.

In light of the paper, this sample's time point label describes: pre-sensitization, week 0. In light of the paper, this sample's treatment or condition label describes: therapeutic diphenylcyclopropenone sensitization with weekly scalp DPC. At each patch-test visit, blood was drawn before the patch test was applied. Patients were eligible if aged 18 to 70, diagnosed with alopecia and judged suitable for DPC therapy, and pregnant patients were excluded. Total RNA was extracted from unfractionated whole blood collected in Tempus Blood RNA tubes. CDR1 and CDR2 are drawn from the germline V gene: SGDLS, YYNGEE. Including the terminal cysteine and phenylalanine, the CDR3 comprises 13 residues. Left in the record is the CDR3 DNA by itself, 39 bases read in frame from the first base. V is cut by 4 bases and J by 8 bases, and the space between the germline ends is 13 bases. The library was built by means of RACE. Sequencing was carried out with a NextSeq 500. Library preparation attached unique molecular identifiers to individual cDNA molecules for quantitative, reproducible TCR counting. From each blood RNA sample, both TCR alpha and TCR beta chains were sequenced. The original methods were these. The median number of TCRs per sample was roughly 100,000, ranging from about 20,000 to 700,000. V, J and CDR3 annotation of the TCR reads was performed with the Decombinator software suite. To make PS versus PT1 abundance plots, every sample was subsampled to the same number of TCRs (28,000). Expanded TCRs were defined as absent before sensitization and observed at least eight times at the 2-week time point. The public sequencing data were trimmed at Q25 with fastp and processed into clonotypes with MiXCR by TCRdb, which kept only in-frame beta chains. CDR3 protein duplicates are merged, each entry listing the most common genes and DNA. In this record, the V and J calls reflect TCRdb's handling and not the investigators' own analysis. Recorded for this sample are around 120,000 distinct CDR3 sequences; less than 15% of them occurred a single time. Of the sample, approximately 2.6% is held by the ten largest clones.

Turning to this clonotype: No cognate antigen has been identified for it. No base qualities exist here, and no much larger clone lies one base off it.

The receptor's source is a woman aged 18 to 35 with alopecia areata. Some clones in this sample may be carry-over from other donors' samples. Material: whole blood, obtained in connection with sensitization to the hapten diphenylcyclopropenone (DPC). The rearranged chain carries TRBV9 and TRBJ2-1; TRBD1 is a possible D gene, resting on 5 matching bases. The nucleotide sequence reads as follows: TGTGCCAGCAGCAATAGGGGCCGGGATGAGCAGTTCTTC. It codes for CASSNRGRDEQFF.